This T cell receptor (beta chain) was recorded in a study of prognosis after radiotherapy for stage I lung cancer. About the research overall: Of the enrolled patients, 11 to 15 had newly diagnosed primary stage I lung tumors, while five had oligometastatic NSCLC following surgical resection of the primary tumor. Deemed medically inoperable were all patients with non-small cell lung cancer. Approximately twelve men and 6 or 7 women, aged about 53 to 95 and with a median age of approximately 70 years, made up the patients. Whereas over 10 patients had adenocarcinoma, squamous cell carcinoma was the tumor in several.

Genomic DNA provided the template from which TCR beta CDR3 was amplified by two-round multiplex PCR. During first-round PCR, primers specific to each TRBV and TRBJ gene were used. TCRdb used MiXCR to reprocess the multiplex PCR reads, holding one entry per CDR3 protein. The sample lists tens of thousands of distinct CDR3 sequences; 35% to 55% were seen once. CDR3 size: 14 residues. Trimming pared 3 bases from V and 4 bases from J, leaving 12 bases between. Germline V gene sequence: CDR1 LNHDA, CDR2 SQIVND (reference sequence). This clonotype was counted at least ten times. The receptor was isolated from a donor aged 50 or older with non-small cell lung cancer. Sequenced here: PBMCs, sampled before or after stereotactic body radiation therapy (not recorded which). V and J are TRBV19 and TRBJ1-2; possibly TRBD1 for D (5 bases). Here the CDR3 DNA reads TGTGCCAGTAGTATCAAGGGACGGAGCTATGGCTACACCTTC. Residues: CASSIKGRSYGYTF. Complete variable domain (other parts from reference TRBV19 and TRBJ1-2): DGGITQSPKYLFRKEGQNVTLSCEQNLNHDAMYWYRQDPGQGLRLIYYSQIVNDFQKGDIAEGYSVSREKKESFPLTVTSAQKNPTAFYLCASSIKGRSYGYTFGSGTRLTVV.